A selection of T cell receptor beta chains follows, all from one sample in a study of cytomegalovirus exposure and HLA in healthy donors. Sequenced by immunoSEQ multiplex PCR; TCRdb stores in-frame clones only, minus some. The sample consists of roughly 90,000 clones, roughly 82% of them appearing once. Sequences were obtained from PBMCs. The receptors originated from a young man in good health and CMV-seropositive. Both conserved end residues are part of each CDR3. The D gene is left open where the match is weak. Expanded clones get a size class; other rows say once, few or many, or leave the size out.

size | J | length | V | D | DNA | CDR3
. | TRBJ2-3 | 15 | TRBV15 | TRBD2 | TGTGCCACCAGCTCTAGCGGGAGGGCCACAGATACGCAGTATTTT | CATSSSGRATDTQYF
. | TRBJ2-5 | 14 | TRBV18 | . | TGTGCCAGCTCACCTGGACAGATGCAAGAGACCCAGTACTTC | CASSPGQMQETQYF
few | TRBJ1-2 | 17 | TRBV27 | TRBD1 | TGTGCCAGCAGCTCCATACAGGGACAGAATCAATTCTATGGCTACACCTTC | CASSSIQGQNQFYGYTF
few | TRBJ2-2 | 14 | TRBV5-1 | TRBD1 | TGCGCCACATGGGGACAGGAAAACACCGGGGAGCTGTTTTTT | CATWGQENTGELFF
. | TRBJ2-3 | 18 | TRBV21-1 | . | TGTGCCAGCAGCGCTCGATTGAGGCTAGCGGGAGGCACAGATACGCAGTATTTT | CASSARLRLAGGTDTQYF
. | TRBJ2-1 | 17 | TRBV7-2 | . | TGTGCCAGCAGCTTAGGAGGGCGTGGGCCCCTGAACAATGAGCAGTTCTTC | CASSLGGRGPLNNEQFF
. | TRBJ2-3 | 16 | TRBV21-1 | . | TGTGCCAGCAGCATCCCGACAGGAAGGGGCACAGATACGCAGTATTTT | CASSIPTGRGTDTQYF
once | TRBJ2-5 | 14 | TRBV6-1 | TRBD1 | TGTGCCAGCAGTCTACAGGGGGCTCAAGAGACCCAGTACTTC | CASSLQGAQETQYF
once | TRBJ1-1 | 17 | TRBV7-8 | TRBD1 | TGTGCCAGCAGCTTCGGTGCCTCTTTGACAGGGTTCACTGAAGCTTTCTTT | CASSFGASLTGFTEAFF
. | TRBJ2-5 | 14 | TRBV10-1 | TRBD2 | TGCGCCAGCAGTGATCAACTAGCGGGCGGGACCCAGTACTTC | CASSDQLAGGTQYF
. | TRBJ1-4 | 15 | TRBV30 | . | TGTGCCTGGAGTGTCTATCAGGGTCCAGCTGAAAAACTGTTTTTT | CAWSVYQGPAEKLFF
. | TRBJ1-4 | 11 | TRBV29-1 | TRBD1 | TGCAGCGCACAGGGGACCGAAAAACTGTTTTTT | CSAQGTEKLFF
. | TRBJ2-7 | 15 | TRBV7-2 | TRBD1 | TGTGCCAGCAGCTTCCCCGGGACAGGTTCCTACGAGCAGTACTTC | CASSFPGTGSYEQYF
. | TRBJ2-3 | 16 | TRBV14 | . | TGTGCCAGCAGCCAACACAGCGGAATTAGCACAGATACGCAGTATTTT | CASSQHSGISTDTQYF
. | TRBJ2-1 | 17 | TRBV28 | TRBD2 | TGTGCCAGCAGTCGGTCGACTAGCGGGAAAGACTACAATGAGCAGTTCTTC | CASSRSTSGKDYNEQFF
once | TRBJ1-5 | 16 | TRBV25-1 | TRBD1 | TGTGCCAGCAGTGGTCTGGGACAGGGCTTTAATCAGCCCCAGCATTTT | CASSGLGQGFNQPQHF
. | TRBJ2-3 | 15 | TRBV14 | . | TGTGCCAGCAGCCAAGCATTCTTCCCGGCAGATACGCAGTATTTT | CASSQAFFPADTQYF
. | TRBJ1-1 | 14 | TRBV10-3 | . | TGTGCCATCAGTGATGGGACAAAGAACACTGAAGCTTTCTTT | CAISDGTKNTEAFF